A selection of T cell receptor beta chains follows, all from one sample in a study of blood T cell repertoires in COVID-19. The repertoire was sequenced with immunoSEQ multiplex PCR; TCRdb's copy has only in-frame clones and lacks some. Seen here are approximately 70,000 clones, about 80% observed once, and the top ten hold under 5%. The sample consisted of peripheral blood. The receptor set was obtained from a woman aged 60-75 years with acute or convalescent COVID-19. The CDR3 runs from the conserved cysteine through the conserved F or W. A D gene is named only where the DNA matches it firmly. Clone size is given for some rows only: seen once, a few or many times, or a class if the clone is expanded.

v_call: TRBV19; clone_size: NA; d_call: NA; j_call: TRBJ2-1; cdr3_aa: CASSTPLVEQFF; cdr3_nt: TGTGCCAGTAGTACCCCTCTCGTTGAGCAGTTCTTC
v_call: TRBV10-3; clone_size: NA; d_call: NA; j_call: TRBJ1-1; cdr3_aa: CAISRDPGVGTEAFF; cdr3_nt: TGTGCCATCAGTCGTGACCCAGGGGTGGGCACTGAAGCTTTCTTT
v_call: TRBV5-1; clone_size: NA; d_call: TRBD1; j_call: TRBJ1-1; cdr3_aa: CASSLNGQGFTEAFF; cdr3_nt: TGCGCCAGCAGCTTAAACGGACAGGGTTTCACTGAAGCTTTCTTT
v_call: TRBV9; clone_size: few; d_call: TRBD2; j_call: TRBJ2-5; cdr3_aa: CASSISSGGAGETQYF; cdr3_nt: TGTGCCAGCAGCATTTCCAGCGGGGGGGCCGGAGAGACCCAGTACTTC
v_call: TRBV21-1; clone_size: once; d_call: NA; j_call: TRBJ1-6; cdr3_aa: CARSPRGTNSPLHF; cdr3_nt: TGTGCCAGAAGCCCCAGGGGGACTAATTCACCCCTCCACTTT
v_call: TRBV5-6; clone_size: once; d_call: NA; j_call: TRBJ2-2; cdr3_aa: CASSFRRVEDTGELFF; cdr3_nt: TGTGCCAGCAGCTTTCGCCGCGTGGAGGACACCGGGGAGCTGTTTTTT
v_call: TRBV9; clone_size: NA; d_call: TRBD1; j_call: TRBJ1-3; cdr3_aa: CASSGSGTGGDTIYF; cdr3_nt: TGTGCCAGCAGCGGCTCCGGGACAGGTGGGGACACCATATATTTT
v_call: TRBV6-5; clone_size: NA; d_call: NA; j_call: TRBJ2-3; cdr3_aa: CASRISTSTDTQYF; cdr3_nt: TGTGCCAGCAGGATTTCCACTAGCACAGATACGCAGTATTTT
v_call: TRBV7-9; clone_size: once; d_call: NA; j_call: TRBJ1-1; cdr3_aa: CASSKDSSAFF; cdr3_nt: TGTGCCAGCAGCAAAGACAGCTCAGCTTTCTTT
v_call: TRBV10-2; clone_size: medium-sized; d_call: NA; j_call: TRBJ1-1; cdr3_aa: CASRSQANTEAFF; cdr3_nt: TGCGCCAGCAGGTCACAGGCGAACACTGAAGCTTTCTTT
v_call: TRBV11-2; clone_size: NA; d_call: NA; j_call: TRBJ1-5; cdr3_aa: CASSFKSGGNQPQHF; cdr3_nt: TGTGCCAGCAGCTTCAAAAGTGGAGGCAATCAGCCCCAGCATTTT
v_call: TRBV12-2; clone_size: NA; d_call: NA; j_call: TRBJ2-2; cdr3_aa: CASLESAGELFF; cdr3_nt: TGTGCAAGCCTAGAGAGTGCCGGGGAGCTGTTTTTT
v_call: TRBV10-2; clone_size: NA; d_call: NA; j_call: TRBJ2-7; cdr3_aa: CASSLQISYEQYF; cdr3_nt: TGCGCCAGCAGTCTACAGATCTCCTACGAGCAGTACTTC
v_call: TRBV5-1; clone_size: NA; d_call: NA; j_call: TRBJ1-3; cdr3_aa: CASSLPGSSGNTIYF; cdr3_nt: TGCGCCAGCAGCTTGCCCGGTAGCTCTGGAAACACCATATATTTT
v_call: TRBV29-1; clone_size: NA; d_call: TRBD1; j_call: TRBJ2-1; cdr3_aa: CSADRAGNEQFF; cdr3_nt: TGCAGCGCTGACAGGGCAGGGAATGAGCAGTTCTTC
v_call: TRBV29-1; clone_size: NA; d_call: NA; j_call: TRBJ2-7; cdr3_aa: CSVDPGQGYEQYF; cdr3_nt: TGCAGCGTTGACCCGGGGCAGGGGTACGAGCAGTACTTC
v_call: TRBV5-1; clone_size: NA; d_call: NA; j_call: TRBJ1-1; cdr3_aa: CASSLGGQPLLVTEAFF; cdr3_nt: TGCGCCAGCAGCTTGGGGGGGCAGCCCCTACTAGTCACTGAAGCTTTCTTT
v_call: TRBV11-2; clone_size: NA; d_call: NA; j_call: TRBJ1-1; cdr3_aa: CASSSRRTEAFF; cdr3_nt: TGTGCCAGCAGCTCTCGGAGGACTGAAGCTTTCTTT
v_call: TRBV9; clone_size: NA; d_call: TRBD1; j_call: TRBJ1-2; cdr3_aa: CASSVAGQAYGYTF; cdr3_nt: TGTGCCAGCAGCGTAGCTGGACAGGCCTATGGCTACACCTTC
v_call: TRBV7-3; clone_size: NA; d_call: TRBD2; j_call: TRBJ2-3; cdr3_aa: CASSRGGLSSTDTQYF; cdr3_nt: TGTGCCAGCAGCCGGGGGGGGCTGTCTAGCACAGATACGCAGTATTTT
v_call: TRBV7-9; clone_size: few; d_call: NA; j_call: TRBJ1-6; cdr3_aa: CASSLVALESPLHF; cdr3_nt: TGTGCCAGCAGCTTAGTTGCCCTGGAGTCACCCCTCCACTTT
v_call: TRBV14; clone_size: few; d_call: NA; j_call: TRBJ2-5; cdr3_aa: CASRGVGGQETQYF; cdr3_nt: TGTGCCAGCAGAGGTGTGGGAGGCCAAGAGACCCAGTACTTC
v_call: TRBV18; clone_size: NA; d_call: TRBD1; j_call: TRBJ1-1; cdr3_aa: CASSSGTGGGTEAFF; cdr3_nt: TGTGCCAGCTCATCAGGGACAGGGGGCGGCACTGAAGCTTTCTTT
v_call: TRBV5-4; clone_size: once; d_call: TRBD1; j_call: TRBJ2-4; cdr3_aa: CASSFWGQGGGNIQYF; cdr3_nt: TGTGCCAGCAGCTTCTGGGGACAGGGCGGCGGAAACATTCAGTACTTC
v_call: TRBV19; clone_size: NA; d_call: NA; j_call: TRBJ1-6; cdr3_aa: CASSDRPSYNSPLHF; cdr3_nt: TGTGCCAGTAGTGACAGGCCGTCCTATAATTCACCCCTCCACTTT
v_call: TRBV7-9; clone_size: NA; d_call: NA; j_call: TRBJ2-6; cdr3_aa: CASSPAGLSRGSGANVLTF; cdr3_nt: TGTGCCAGCAGCCCCGCAGGCCTTTCTAGGGGCTCTGGGGCCAACGTCCTGACTTTC
v_call: TRBV19; clone_size: once; d_call: TRBD1; j_call: TRBJ1-4; cdr3_aa: CASSPGQGGSTNEKLFF; cdr3_nt: TGTGCCAGTAGTCCCGGACAGGGGGGTTCAACTAATGAAAAACTGTTTTTT
v_call: TRBV4-1; clone_size: NA; d_call: NA; j_call: TRBJ2-7; cdr3_aa: CASSWDTTYEQYF; cdr3_nt: TGCGCCAGCAGCTGGGACACAACCTACGAGCAGTACTTC
v_call: TRBV5-4; clone_size: once; d_call: NA; j_call: TRBJ1-2; cdr3_aa: CASSLGRGDYGYTF; cdr3_nt: TGTGCCAGCAGCTTGGGCAGGGGAGACTATGGCTACACCTTC
v_call: TRBV18; clone_size: medium-sized; d_call: NA; j_call: TRBJ1-3; cdr3_aa: CASSTGSGNTIYF; cdr3_nt: TGTGCCAGCTCAACAGGGTCTGGAAACACCATATATTTT
v_call: TRBV19; clone_size: once; d_call: NA; j_call: TRBJ2-3; cdr3_aa: CASSRQGFRYF; cdr3_nt: TGTGCCAGTAGCAGGCAGGGGTTTCGGTATTTT
v_call: TRBV29-1; clone_size: NA; d_call: TRBD1; j_call: TRBJ1-2; cdr3_aa: CSVERTGPYGYTF; cdr3_nt: TGCAGCGTTGAAAGGACAGGGCCCTATGGCTACACCTTC
v_call: TRBV3-1/TRBV3-2; clone_size: NA; d_call: NA; j_call: TRBJ2-3; cdr3_aa: CASSQMRQNTDTQYF; cdr3_nt: TGTGCCAGCAGCCAAATGCGACAGAACACAGATACGCAGTATTTT
v_call: TRBV5-1; clone_size: NA; d_call: TRBD1; j_call: TRBJ1-1; cdr3_aa: CASSWQGQGTNTEAFF; cdr3_nt: TGCGCCAGCAGCTGGCAGGGACAGGGGACGAACACTGAAGCTTTCTTT
v_call: TRBV6-1; clone_size: NA; d_call: NA; j_call: TRBJ1-1; cdr3_aa: CASSENYQKQAFF; cdr3_nt: TGTGCCAGCAGTGAAAATTACCAGAAACAAGCTTTCTTT
v_call: TRBV6-5; clone_size: NA; d_call: NA; j_call: TRBJ1-2; cdr3_aa: CASSHRENNYGYTF; cdr3_nt: TGTGCCAGCTCCCACCGAGAGAATAACTATGGCTACACCTTC
v_call: TRBV18; clone_size: NA; d_call: TRBD1; j_call: TRBJ1-4; cdr3_aa: CASSPPGQPEKLFF; cdr3_nt: TGTGCCAGCTCACCACCGGGACAGCCAGAAAAACTGTTTTTT
v_call: TRBV2; clone_size: NA; d_call: NA; j_call: TRBJ1-1; cdr3_aa: CASSDGRYTEAFF; cdr3_nt: TGTGCCAGCAGTGACGGTCGGTACACTGAAGCTTTCTTT
v_call: TRBV27; clone_size: NA; d_call: NA; j_call: TRBJ2-1; cdr3_aa: CASSRMVGSSYNEQFF; cdr3_nt: TGTGCCAGCAGTCGAATGGTAGGGAGCTCCTACAATGAGCAGTTCTTC
v_call: TRBV18; clone_size: NA; d_call: NA; j_call: TRBJ1-5; cdr3_aa: CASSPPGRRGGNQPQHF; cdr3_nt: TGTGCCAGCTCACCACCGGGTCGGAGGGGAGGAAATCAGCCCCAGCATTTT
v_call: TRBV5-1; clone_size: medium-sized; d_call: NA; j_call: TRBJ1-1; cdr3_aa: CASSSWGSNTEAFF; cdr3_nt: TGCGCCAGCAGTTCGTGGGGCTCGAACACTGAAGCTTTCTTT
v_call: TRBV5-1; clone_size: NA; d_call: NA; j_call: TRBJ1-1; cdr3_aa: CASSSRGRGNTEAFF; cdr3_nt: TGCGCCAGCAGCTCACGTGGACGGGGGAACACTGAAGCTTTCTTT
v_call: TRBV21-1; clone_size: NA; d_call: NA; j_call: TRBJ1-1; cdr3_aa: CASSKGKVGELNTEAFF; cdr3_nt: TGTGCCAGCAGCAAAGGGAAGGTTGGAGAGCTGAACACTGAAGCTTTCTTT
v_call: TRBV19; clone_size: few; d_call: NA; j_call: TRBJ1-6; cdr3_aa: CASREGGNSPLHF; cdr3_nt: TGTGCCAGTCGAGAGGGGGGGAATTCACCCCTCCACTTT
v_call: TRBV6-2/TRBV6-3; clone_size: few; d_call: TRBD1; j_call: TRBJ2-5; cdr3_aa: CASSYGQGAWETQYF; cdr3_nt: TGTGCCAGCAGTTACGGTCAGGGGGCCTGGGAGACCCAGTACTTC
v_call: TRBV7-2; clone_size: NA; d_call: NA; j_call: TRBJ1-3; cdr3_aa: CASSLGFGGATIYF; cdr3_nt: TGTGCCAGCAGCTTAGGGTTTGGCGGGGCCACCATATATTTT
v_call: TRBV4-1; clone_size: NA; d_call: NA; j_call: TRBJ2-3; cdr3_aa: CASSPSGDAGTDTQYF; cdr3_nt: TGCGCCAGCAGCCCCTCAGGGGACGCGGGCACAGATACGCAGTATTTT
v_call: TRBV11-1; clone_size: once; d_call: TRBD1; j_call: TRBJ1-4; cdr3_aa: CASSLRGGEEKLFF; cdr3_nt: TGTGCCAGCAGCTTGCGAGGGGGCGAGGAAAAACTGTTTTTT
v_call: TRBV5-6; clone_size: NA; d_call: TRBD1; j_call: TRBJ2-7; cdr3_aa: CASSHFRDSPLYEQYF; cdr3_nt: TGTGCCAGCAGCCATTTCCGGGACAGCCCTCTCTACGAGCAGTACTTC
v_call: TRBV2; clone_size: NA; d_call: NA; j_call: TRBJ1-4; cdr3_aa: CASSENRGGHNEKLFF; cdr3_nt: TGTGCCAGCAGTGAAAACCGCGGGGGGCATAATGAAAAACTGTTTTTT
v_call: TRBV6-5; clone_size: NA; d_call: NA; j_call: TRBJ1-1; cdr3_aa: CASRRGNTEAFF; cdr3_nt: TGTGCCAGCCGCAGAGGGAACACTGAAGCTTTCTTT
v_call: TRBV5-8; clone_size: NA; d_call: NA; j_call: TRBJ1-2; cdr3_aa: CASSLGQHTYGYTF; cdr3_nt: TGTGCCAGCAGCTTAGGACAGCACACTTATGGCTACACCTTC
v_call: TRBV24-1; clone_size: once; d_call: NA; j_call: TRBJ2-1; cdr3_aa: CATSDPRSAEQFF; cdr3_nt: TGTGCCACCAGTGACCCCCGTAGCGCTGAGCAGTTCTTC
v_call: TRBV7-7; clone_size: NA; d_call: NA; j_call: TRBJ1-6; cdr3_aa: CASSLPRTVGGEESPLHF; cdr3_nt: TGTGCCAGCAGCTTACCGAGGACGGTCGGCGGGGAGGAGTCACCCCTCCACTTT
v_call: TRBV5-1; clone_size: once; d_call: TRBD1; j_call: TRBJ2-5; cdr3_aa: CASTGTGAGETQYF; cdr3_nt: TGCGCCAGCACCGGGACAGGGGCGGGAGAGACCCAGTACTTC